This TCR beta chain was identified in a study of identical twins. General study results and limits: Zero-insertion analyses might be partly confounded by invariant T cells like MAIT and iNKT.

Template switching added a universal primer site; cDNA carried unique molecular identifiers. TCRdb used MiXCR to reprocess the 5' RACE reads, holding one entry per CDR3 protein. The sample includes 200,000 to 250,000 distinct CDR3 sequences, around 8% of them seen just once. Note on this clonotype: Its antigen is undetermined.

V dropped 1 base and J dropped 0 bases, with 11 bases sitting between them. Germline CDR1 and CDR2: LGHNA and YSLEER. The CDR3 runs 16 residues. Separately, the same data were catalogued under a study of yellow fever vaccine responses in identical twins.

This TCR was recovered from a woman under 30 in good health. Specimen: memory (CD45RO+) T cells sorted from blood. This sequence joins TRBV4-3 and TRBJ2-3; TRBD1 might be the D (5 bases). The DNA for the CDR3 is TGCGCCAGCAGCCAAGGGGGCGGTTCGAGCACAGATACGCAGTATTTT. This codes for CASSQGGGSSTDTQYF.